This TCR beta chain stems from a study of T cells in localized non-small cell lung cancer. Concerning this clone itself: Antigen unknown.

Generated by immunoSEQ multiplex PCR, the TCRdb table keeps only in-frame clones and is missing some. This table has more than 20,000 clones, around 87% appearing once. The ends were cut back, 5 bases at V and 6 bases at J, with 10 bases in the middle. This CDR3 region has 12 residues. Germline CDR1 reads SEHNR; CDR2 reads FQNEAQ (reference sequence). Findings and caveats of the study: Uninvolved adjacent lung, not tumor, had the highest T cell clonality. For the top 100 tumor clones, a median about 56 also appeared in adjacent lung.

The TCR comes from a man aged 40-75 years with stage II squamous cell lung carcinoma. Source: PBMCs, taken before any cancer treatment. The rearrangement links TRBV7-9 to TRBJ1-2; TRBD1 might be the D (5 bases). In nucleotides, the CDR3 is TGTGCCAGCAGCCCCGGGGGAAATGGCTACACCTTC. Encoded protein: CASSPGGNGYTF.